The 12 T cell receptor beta chains in this list originate from one sample, sequenced in a study of metastatic and nonmetastatic thyroid tumors. TCRdb recomputed clones from the PCR reads via MiXCR. The top ten clones hold 15% to 20% of a sample with about 20,000 clones, about a fifth of them seen once. All patients were treatment-naive before thyroid surgery. The sample comprised tumor tissue. Receptors were obtained from a female donor with papillary thyroid cancer or a benign thyroid nodule (not recorded which). Some clones in this sample may be carry-over from other donors' samples.

The J gene is TRBJ2-7, the V gene TRBV9; maybe TRBD2 (5 bases). Germline V gene lookup returns CDR1 SGDLS and CDR2 YYNGEE. V was clipped by 0 bases and J by 0 bases, with 7 bases between them. This CDR3 has 14 amino acids. CDR3 protein: CASSVGGSSYEQYF. The CDR3 nucleotides read TGTGCCAGCAGCGTAGGAGGGAGCTCCTACGAGCAGTACTTC.

This clone was observed a few times. The rearrangement joins TRBV6-2 or TRBV6-3 to TRBJ2-7, with TRBD1 matching over 7 bases. Germline V gene lookup returns CDR1 MNHEY and CDR2 SVGEGT. The trim removed 2 bases at V and 5 bases at J, leaving 6 bases unmatched. The CDR3 length is 14 residues. The CDR3 reads CASSYASGQHEQYF. CDR3 sequence (DNA): TGTGCCAGCAGTTACGCCTCGGGACAGCACGAGCAGTACTTC.

There are a few counts of this clone. Since a much larger clone is just one base distant, this may be a read error. V usage is TRBV7-9 and J usage is TRBJ2-4; D may be TRBD1 (5 bases). There are 16 residues in the CDR3. The germline gives CDR1 SEHNR, CDR2 FQNEAQ (reference sequence). The CDR3 protein is CASSLDGRAAKNIKYF. Written as DNA, the CDR3 is TGTGCCAGCAGCTTAGACGGCAGGGCAGCCAAAAACATTAAGTACTTC.

This clone was seen at least ten times. The same CDR3 arises from other DNA sequences in this sample as well. This chain links TRBV20-1 with TRBJ2-1; D uncertain. Deletions cut 3 bases from V and 2 bases from J, with 17 bases between. There are 16 residues in the CDR3. The germline CDR1 and CDR2 sequences are DFQATT and SNEGSKA (reference sequence). CDR3 region: CSARASRQGTYNEQFF. CDR3 nucleotides: TGCAGTGCTAGGGCCAGCAGACAAGGAACCTACAATGAGCAGTTCTTC.

This clone is medium-sized. The rearrangement uses TRBV6-1 and TRBJ1-2; 7 bases align to TRBD1. The CDR3 has 15 amino acids. V trimming: 0 bases; J trimming: 8 bases; junction bases outside the gene matches: 9. The germline CDR1 and CDR2 sequences are MNHNS and SASEGT. The CDR3 region is CASSEAPGQVRGYTF. The DNA of the CDR3 is TGTGCCAGCAGTGAAGCCCCAGGACAGGTTCGGGGCTACACCTTC.

This clone was seen only a few times. The V gene is TRBV6-2 or TRBV6-3, the J gene TRBJ2-1, with D possibly being TRBD1 (5 bases). Germline values: CDR1 MNHEY, CDR2 SVGEGT. The CDR3 has 17 residues. Trimming shortened V by 9 bases and J by 5 bases, and 26 bases separated the two germline ends. The CDR3 coding sequence is TGTGCCAGAAAATCCTACCGAAGACAGCATGGAGACAATGAGCAGTTCTTC. Translated, it gives CARKSYRRQHGDNEQFF.

This clone rates as medium-sized. Other nucleotide sequences from this sample produce the same CDR3. The chain carries TRBV27 and TRBJ2-3, with no clear D. The V end lost 5 bases, the J end lost 0 bases, and 9 bases lay between the germline ends. The CDR3 runs to 14 residues. Germline assignment: CDR1 MNHEY and CDR2 SMNVEV (reference sequence). The CDR3 protein is CASSLTESTDTQYF. CDR3 nucleotide sequence: TGTGCCAGCAGTCTTACAGAAAGCACAGATACGCAGTATTTT.

A note on this clone: Just one base apart from a much larger clone, this may be a read error. The chain is built from TRBV7-2 and TRBJ1-1; maybe TRBD1 (5 bases). V was cut by 5 bases and J by 6 bases, with 16 bases left in between. Germline V gene lookup returns CDR1 SGHTA and CDR2 FQGNSA. CDR3 length: 14 amino acids. The CDR3 coding sequence is TGTGCCAGCAGCACCCTCACCCTGGGGGCTGAAGCTTTCTTT. As protein: CASSTLTLGAEAFF.

The CDR3 DNA sequence: TGTGCCAGCAGCCCCGAGGGCCCGTCGGCTGGCTACACCTTC. This sequence encodes CASSPEGPSAGYTF. V gene TRBV4-2 combines with J gene TRBJ1-2, with no clear D. The CDR3 totals 14 residues. Germline CDR1 LGHNA, CDR2 YNFKEQ. V dropped 4 bases and J dropped 7 bases, with 16 bases sitting between them.

This clone is categorized as medium-sized (0.01 to 0.1%). The sample carries other DNA sequences with the same CDR3. DNA for the CDR3: TGTGCCAGCAGTTTACTGCAAGCCCAGCCCCAGCATTTT. It codes for CASSLLQAQPQHF. The chain links TRBV12-3 or TRBV12-4 to TRBJ1-5; D uncertain. The CDR3 has 13 residues. Trimming took off 2 bases at V and 7 bases at J, with 9 bases between the two ends.

This clone was observed many times. The chain couples TRBV7-2 to TRBJ2-7; D ambiguous. This CDR3 region has 13 residues. Germline CDR1 is SGHTA and CDR2 is FQGNSA. The V end was cut by 3 bases, the J end by 3 bases, with 9 bases between. The chain's CDR3 is CASSFLVNYEQYF. The DNA of the CDR3 is TGTGCCAGCAGCTTTTTGGTTAACTACGAGCAGTACTTC.

Ten or more counts support this clone. V gene TRBV5-1 combines with J gene TRBJ2-1, with a possible D match to TRBD1 (5 bases). CDR1 is SGHRS and CDR2 is YFSETQ in the germline V gene. This CDR3 comprises 15 residues. The ends were cut back, 4 bases at V and 9 bases at J, with 20 bases in the middle. The chain's CDR3 is CASSPEQATRSEQFF. The CDR3 DNA is TGCGCCAGCAGCCCGGAACAGGCAACCCGTAGTGAGCAGTTCTTC.